This T cell receptor beta chain was sequenced during a study of OX40 agonist ivuxolimab in advanced cancers. Study-wide results and caveats: Some nonresponders additionally presented with little normalized T-cell clonal expansion.

Trimming took 8 bases from V and 0 from J, leaving 12 bases between them. The germline V gene has CDR1 LNHDA and CDR2 SQIVND (reference sequence). CDR3 length: 14 amino acids. Profiled with immunoSEQ multiplex PCR; TCRdb holds only in-frame clones, not every one. This sample carries 110,000 or so clones, more than 85% of them seen once, and the ten largest clones take around 0.64%. Patients were ineligible given autoimmune disease history or systemic immunosuppression. Notes on this clone: Its antigen is currently unknown.

The sample was CD4+ or CD8+ T cells sorted from blood, taken in a trial of the OX40 agonist ivuxolimab. The sequence came from an adult with an advanced solid tumor such as melanoma, head and neck, liver or kidney cancer. The gene calls are TRBV19 and TRBJ2-3; D call uncertain. The CDR3 sequence is CASSYGVSTDTQYF. Written as DNA, the CDR3 is TGTGCCAGTTCATATGGAGTTAGCACAGATACGCAGTATTTT.